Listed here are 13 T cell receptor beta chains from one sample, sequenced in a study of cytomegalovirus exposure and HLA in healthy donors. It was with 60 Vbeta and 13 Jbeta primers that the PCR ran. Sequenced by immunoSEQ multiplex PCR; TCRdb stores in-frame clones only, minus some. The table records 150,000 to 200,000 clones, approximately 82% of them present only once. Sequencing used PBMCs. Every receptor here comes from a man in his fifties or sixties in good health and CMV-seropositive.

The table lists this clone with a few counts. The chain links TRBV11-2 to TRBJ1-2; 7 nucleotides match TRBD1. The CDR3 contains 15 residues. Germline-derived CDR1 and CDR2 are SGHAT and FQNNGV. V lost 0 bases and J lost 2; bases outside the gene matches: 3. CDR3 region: CASSLDRGTNYGYTF. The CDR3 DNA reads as TGTGCCAGCAGCTTAGACAGGGGGACCAACTATGGCTACACCTTC.

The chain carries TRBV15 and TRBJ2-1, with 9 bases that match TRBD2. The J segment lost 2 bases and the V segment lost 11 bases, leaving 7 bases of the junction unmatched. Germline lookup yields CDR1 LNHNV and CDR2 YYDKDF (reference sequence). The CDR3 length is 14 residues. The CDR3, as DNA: TGTGCCTCTGAAGCGGGAGGAGCCTACAATGAGCAGTTCTTC. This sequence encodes CASEAGGAYNEQFF. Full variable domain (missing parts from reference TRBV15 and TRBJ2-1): DAMVIQNPRYQVTQFGKPVTLSCSQTLNHNVMYWYQQKSSQAPKLLFHYYDKDFNNEADTPDNFQSRRPNTSFCFLDIRSPGLGDTAMYLCASEAGGAYNEQFFGPGTRLTVL.

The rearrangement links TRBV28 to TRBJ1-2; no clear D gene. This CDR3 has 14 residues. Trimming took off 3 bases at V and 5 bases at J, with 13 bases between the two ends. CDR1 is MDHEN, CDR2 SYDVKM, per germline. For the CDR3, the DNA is TGTGCCAGCAGTTTTAACAGTTTTTGGTATGGCTACACCTTC. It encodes CASSFNSFWYGYTF.

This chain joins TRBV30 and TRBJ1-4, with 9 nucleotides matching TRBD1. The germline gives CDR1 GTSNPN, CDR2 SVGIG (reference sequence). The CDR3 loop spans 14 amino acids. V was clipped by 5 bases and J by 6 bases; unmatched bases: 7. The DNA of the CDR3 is TGTGCCTGGGTAGTGGGGACAGGGCATGAAAAACTGTTTTTT. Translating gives CAWVVGTGHEKLFF.

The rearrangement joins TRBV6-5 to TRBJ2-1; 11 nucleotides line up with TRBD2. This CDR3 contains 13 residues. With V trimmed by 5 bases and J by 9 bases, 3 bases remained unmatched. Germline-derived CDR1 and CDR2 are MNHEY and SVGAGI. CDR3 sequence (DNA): TGTGCCAGCAGTCGAGGACTAGCGGGTGAGCAGTTCTTC. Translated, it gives CASSRGLAGEQFF.

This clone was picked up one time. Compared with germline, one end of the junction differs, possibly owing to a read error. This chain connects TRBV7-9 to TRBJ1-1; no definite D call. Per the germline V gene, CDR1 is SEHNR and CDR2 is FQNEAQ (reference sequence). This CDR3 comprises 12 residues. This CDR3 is CSSTPLSAEAFF. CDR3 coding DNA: TGTTCCAGCACCCCCTTGTCGGCTGAAGCTTTCTTT.

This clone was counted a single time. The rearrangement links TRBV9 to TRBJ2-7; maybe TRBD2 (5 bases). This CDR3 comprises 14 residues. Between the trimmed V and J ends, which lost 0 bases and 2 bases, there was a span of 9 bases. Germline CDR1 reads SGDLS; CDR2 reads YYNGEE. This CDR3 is CASSVGGNTYEQYF. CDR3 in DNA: TGTGCCAGCAGCGTAGGAGGGAATACCTACGAGCAGTACTTC.

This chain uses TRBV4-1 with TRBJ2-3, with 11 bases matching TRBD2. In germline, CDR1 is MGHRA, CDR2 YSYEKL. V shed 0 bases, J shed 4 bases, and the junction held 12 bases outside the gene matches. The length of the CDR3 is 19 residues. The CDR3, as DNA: TGCGCCAGCAGCCAAGATAACCCGGCTAGCGGGGGGCGGGCAGATACGCAGTATTTT. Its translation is CASSQDNPASGGRADTQYF.

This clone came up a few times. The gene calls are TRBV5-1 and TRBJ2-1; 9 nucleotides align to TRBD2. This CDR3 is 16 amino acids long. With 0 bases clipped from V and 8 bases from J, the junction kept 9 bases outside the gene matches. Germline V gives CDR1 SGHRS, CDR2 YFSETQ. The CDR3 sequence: CASSLAFSGSLHEQFF. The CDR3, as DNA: TGCGCCAGCAGCTTGGCCTTTAGCGGGAGTCTCCATGAGCAGTTCTTC.

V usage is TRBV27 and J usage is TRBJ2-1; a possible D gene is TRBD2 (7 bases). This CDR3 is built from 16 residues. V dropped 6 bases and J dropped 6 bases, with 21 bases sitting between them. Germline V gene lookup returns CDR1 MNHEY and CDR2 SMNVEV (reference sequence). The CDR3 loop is CASSPRGSGTANEQFF. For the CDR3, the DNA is TGTGCCAGCAGCCCCAGGGGAAGCGGGACGGCCAATGAGCAGTTCTTC.

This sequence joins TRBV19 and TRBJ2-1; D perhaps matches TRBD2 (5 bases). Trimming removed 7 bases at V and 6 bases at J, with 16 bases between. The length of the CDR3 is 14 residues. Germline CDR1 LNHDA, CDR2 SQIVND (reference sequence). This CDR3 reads CASIDSSGSNEQFF. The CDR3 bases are TGTGCCAGTATTGACTCATCTGGGAGCAATGAGCAGTTCTTC.

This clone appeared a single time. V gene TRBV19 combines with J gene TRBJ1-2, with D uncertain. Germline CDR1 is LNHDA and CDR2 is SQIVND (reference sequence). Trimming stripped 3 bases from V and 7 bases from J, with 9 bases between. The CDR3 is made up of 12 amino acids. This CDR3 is CASSIGGFGYTF. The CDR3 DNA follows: TGTGCCAGTAGTATCGGAGGCTTTGGCTACACCTTC.

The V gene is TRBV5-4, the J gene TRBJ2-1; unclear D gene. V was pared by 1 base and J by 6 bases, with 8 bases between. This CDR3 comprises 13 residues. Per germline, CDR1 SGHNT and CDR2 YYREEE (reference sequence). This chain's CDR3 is CASSLSRANEQFF. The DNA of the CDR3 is TGTGCCAGCAGCTTGTCTCGCGCCAATGAGCAGTTCTTC.